The clone carrying this T cell receptor (beta chain) was detected ten times or more. What it recognizes is unknown. V dropped 5 bases and J dropped 2 bases, with 17 bases sitting between them. This CDR3 has 16 residues. Germline V CDR1 and CDR2: SEHNR, FQNEAQ (reference sequence). Next came a second PCR, run for about 6 to 12 cycles, which used a sample-barcoded 5' primer along with a J-beta primer mix. In TCRdb, the 5' RACE reads were re-called with MiXCR into one record per CDR3 protein. This table has more than 800,000 distinct CDR3 sequences, around 28% appearing once. These data come from a study of blood T cells in healthy people across ages. Overall study findings and caveats: Estimated diversity that came from one million T cells was considered an underestimate. Correlation between TCR beta diversity and naive T cell percentage was strong.

The sample comprised blood. The chain links TRBV7-9 to TRBJ2-3; D possibly uses TRBD1 or TRBD2 (5 bases each). This clonotype originated in a woman aged 80 or older in good health. Here the CDR3 DNA reads TGTGCCAGCAGCGTAGGGGACCGAGAAGTCACAGATACGCAGTATTTT. The encoded protein is CASSVGDREVTDTQYF.